This T cell receptor (beta chain) was sequenced in a study of T cells in Graves' hyperthyroidism and ophthalmopathy. Whole-study results and caveats: The blood repertoire included most of the expanded thyroid clonotypes above 0.001. Before onset, by a median of 6.5 months, the model predicted ophthalmopathy.

The diagnostic basis comprised clinical symptoms, serum thyroxine and TRAb, thyroid ultrasound and orbital computed tomography. PBMCs were obtained from 9.5 to 10 ml fresh peripheral blood. TCR beta CDR3 region amplification was performed from RNA transcripts. HTBI primers were the set used in a first-round RT-PCR of the TCR CDR3. One entry per CDR3 protein, called by TCRdb with MiXCR from the multiplex PCR reads. The table includes 450,000 to 600,000 distinct CDR3 sequences, just under 20% detected once. Comment on this clonotype: Antigen: not known.

V lost 3 bases, J lost 5 bases, and 13 bases lay in between. The germline CDR1 and CDR2 sequences are SNHLY and FYNNEI. This CDR3 is built from 15 residues. Sequenced material: blood. The chain uses TRBV2 and TRBJ2-2; D remains ambiguous. This receptor was taken from a man aged 35-49 years with Graves' ophthalmopathy. The DNA for the CDR3 is TGTGCCAGCAGTGAGTCAATTAGCAGGACCGGGGAGCTGTTTTTT. Its translation: CASSESISRTGELFF.